This TCR beta chain was documented in a study of cytomegalovirus exposure and HLA in healthy donors. Study-level findings and limits: HLA alleles showed associations with some 17,000 TCR beta sequences in a later analysis, at a 0.05 false discovery rate. It was reported that TCR beta sequences correctly inferred the HLA-A and HLA-B alleles for most subjects. When analyzed later, the rates of TCR association showed variation by HLA locus, with DRB1 the most and HLA-C the fewest.

Concerning this clone itself: Its antigen is not identified.

V lost 4 bases and J lost 0, with 7 bases in between. Germline V lookup: CDR1 SGHKS, CDR2 YYEKEE (reference sequence). This CDR3 comprises 13 residues. Primers for the PCR totalled 60 Vbeta and 13 Jbeta. Original methodology: Per a later analysis, the number of unique TCR beta chains was about 78 million, of which some 9.9 million were shared. Sequencing used immunoSEQ multiplex PCR; TCRdb keeps in-frame clones, though not all of them. V, J and clone size were drawn from that table, and D and trimming were deduced from the DNA. The table records approximately 100,000 clones, 79% of them present only once.

The material sequenced was PBMCs. The sequence derives from a female donor in good health and CMV-seropositive. This chain joins TRBV5-5 and TRBJ1-2; possible D gene TRBD1, 5 bases. The CDR3 loop is CASSDSPNYGYTF. CDR3 nucleotides: TGTGCCAGCAGCGACAGCCCTAACTATGGCTACACCTTC.